The rows below give T cell receptor beta chains drawn from one sample of a study of T cells after posttransplantation cyclophosphamide. TCRdb's copy holds only in-frame clones and misses some; the assay was immunoSEQ multiplex PCR. The repertoire holds about 11,000 clones, with about 95% as singletons. The material sequenced was naive CD8+ T cells sorted from PBMCs. Receptors originate from a man aged 25-45 years in good health and a related stem cell transplant donor. Both conserved end residues are part of each CDR3. The order of the fields is J gene, clone size, V gene, D gene, CDR3 DNA, CDR3 protein. A D gene is named only where the DNA matches it firmly. Rows may omit the clone size; those that give it use once, few, many or a size class.

>TRBJ2-7|NA|TRBV19|TRBD2
TGTGCCAGTAGTACCCCTAGCGGGCTTGGCGAGCAGTACTTC
CASSTPSGLGEQYF
>TRBJ1-2|NA|TRBV4-3|NA
TGCGCCAGCGGGTGGCGGGGCGATAACTATGGCTACACCTTC
CASGWRGDNYGYTF
>TRBJ2-1|NA|TRBV19|NA
TGTGCCAGTACCCCGTTACACGGGACTGTGAACAATGAGCAGTTCTTC
CASTPLHGTVNNEQFF
>TRBJ1-1|NA|TRBV10-1|NA
TGCGCCAGCAGAGAGCAACCAGCAGGAACGGACACTGAAGCTTTCTTT
CASREQPAGTDTEAFF
>TRBJ1-1|once|TRBV19|NA
TGTGCCAGTAGTATTGTACAGTTAACTGGTGAAGCTTTCTTT
CASSIVQLTGEAFF
>TRBJ2-1|once|TRBV4-2|TRBD2
TGTGCCAGCATTCAACTAGCGGGGGGACCCAATGAGCAGTTCTTC
CASIQLAGGPNEQFF
>TRBJ2-1|once|TRBV7-3|NA
TGTGCCAGCAGCTTAACAACCCCGGACAGGGAGGGCTACAATGAGCAGTTCTTC
CASSLTTPDREGYNEQFF
>TRBJ2-3|NA|TRBV28|TRBD1
TGTGCCAGCAGTCCAATGGACAGGAGCACAGATACGCAGTATTTT
CASSPMDRSTDTQYF
>TRBJ2-2|NA|TRBV4-2|TRBD2
TGTGCCAGCAGCGTTAGCGGGGGGGACACCGGGGAGCTGTTTTTT
CASSVSGGDTGELFF
>TRBJ2-7|NA|TRBV4-1|NA
TGCGCCAGCAGCCTCACCCGGGACTCTTCCTACGAGCAGTACTTC
CASSLTRDSSYEQYF